The 24 T cell receptor beta chains below come from one sample, sequenced in a study of beta chain features in type 1 diabetes (dated by TCRdb to the late 2010s). The protocol used for the library was the immunoSEQ multiplex PCR assay. The entire isolated RNA was reverse transcribed using the High Capacity cDNA Reverse Transcription Kit, and thus expressed TCRB transcripts were sequenced. The source is immuneACCESS, and TCRdb retained only in-frame sequences with V and J called. Part of the clones is not carried over; for the studies checked, unresolved V genes explain less than half of this, and the remainder is unexplained. Counted in this sample were under 250,000 clones; less than 15% of them appeared once. Roughly 0.024% of the sample lies in the top ten. The sequencing sample was made of naive CD4+ T cells from blood. In the paper's terms, the cell subset or site label means: true naive CD4+ T cells. All receptors come from a woman between 35 and 50 years old in good health.

The chain joins TRBV27 to TRBJ2-2; D uncertain. Trimming pared 9 bases from V and 0 bases from J, leaving 17 bases between. The CDR3 is made up of 16 amino acids. In germline, CDR1 is MNHEY, CDR2 SMNVEV (reference sequence). This CDR3 reads CASGRWNRANTGELFF. The CDR3 nucleotides are TGTGCCAGTGGGCGTTGGAACAGAGCGAACACCGGGGAGCTGTTTTTT.

This chain joins TRBV2 and TRBJ1-5; weak D call: TRBD1 (5 bases). There are 17 residues in the CDR3. Germline CDR1 is SNHLY and CDR2 is FYNNEI. V lost 6 bases to trimming and J lost 1 base, with 19 bases between them. The CDR3 coding sequence is TGTGCCAGCAGGCCCCCAGGGCGTCGAGAGAGCAATCAGCCCCAGCATTTT. Amino acids: CASRPPGRRESNQPQHF.

The chain combines TRBV27 with TRBJ2-3, with D tentatively TRBD1 (5 bases). The CDR3 has 16 amino acids. Looked up from germline, CDR1 is MNHEY and CDR2 is SMNVEV (reference sequence). Trimming took 7 bases from V and 2 from J, leaving 19 bases between them. In DNA form, the CDR3 reads TGTGCCAGCACCTCGGGTTGGGGCGGTCACACAGATACGCAGTATTTT. It specifies CASTSGWGGHTDTQYF.

The rearrangement joins TRBV7-8 to TRBJ1-3; possibly TRBD1 for D (5 bases). V lost 5 bases, J lost 2 bases, and 22 bases lay in between. The germline CDR1 and CDR2 sequences are SGHVS and FQNEAQ. This CDR3 has 18 amino acids. CDR3 in DNA: TGTGCCAGCAGCGAGTGGCCCCGCAGGGCCCGACCTGGAAACACCATATATTTT. Translating it yields CASSEWPRRARPGNTIYF.

This clone has just a few counts. The CDR3 bases are TGTGCCAGCAGTGAGGCGACAGGGACCTATGGCTACACCTTC. This codes for CASSEATGTYGYTF. This chain joins TRBV28 and TRBJ1-2; 7 bases line up with TRBD1. This CDR3 is built from 14 residues. The V and J ends lost 5 bases and 4 bases, in that order; junction bases with no gene match: 7. Looked up from germline, CDR1 is MDHEN and CDR2 is SYDVKM.

This clone was found a few times. This rearrangement joins TRBV2 to TRBJ2-3; maybe TRBD2 (6 bases). V gave up 7 bases and J gave up 6 bases, with 17 bases separating them. CDR1 is SNHLY and CDR2 is FYNNEI in the germline V gene. This CDR3 has 14 residues. The CDR3 bases are TGTGCCAGCAATGGGCCTATAGGGAGGGATACGCAGTATTTT. It codes for CASNGPIGRDTQYF. Together with reference TRBV2 and TRBJ2-3, the CDR3 gives the full variable domain: EPEVTQTPSHQVTQMGQEVILRCVPISNHLYFYWYRQILGQKVEFLVSFYNNEISEKSEIFDDQFSVERPDGSNFTLKIRSTKLEDSAMYFCASNGPIGRDTQYFGPGTRLTVL.

The V gene is TRBV2, the J gene TRBJ1-2; 7 positions agree with TRBD1. Per germline, CDR1 SNHLY and CDR2 FYNNEI. V lost 8 bases, J lost 4 bases, and 10 bases stayed unmatched. This CDR3 comprises 14 residues. In nucleotides, the CDR3 is TGTGCCAGCGTTCCCTATGGGACAGTCTATGGCTACACCTTC. This sequence encodes CASVPYGTVYGYTF.

This clone has just a few counts. The chain joins TRBV2 to TRBJ2-4; TRBD2 matches 7 bases. Germline lookup yields CDR1 SNHLY and CDR2 FYNNEI. V lost 2 bases and J lost 3; bases outside the gene matches: 1. This CDR3 spans 14 amino acids. The CDR3 reads CASSESSGKNIQYF. In DNA form, the CDR3 reads TGTGCCAGCAGTGAATCTAGCGGCAAAAACATTCAGTACTTC.

The gene calls are TRBV7-9 and TRBJ1-1, with 8 bases lining up with TRBD1. Trimming removed 7 bases from V and 1 base from J; junction bases left unmatched: 11. The length of the CDR3 is 16 residues. Germline V gene lookup returns CDR1 SEHNR and CDR2 FQNEAQ (reference sequence). The CDR3 spells CASNTIPGQANTEAFF. The CDR3 coding sequence is TGTGCCAGCAACACAATACCGGGACAGGCGAACACTGAAGCTTTCTTT.

This rearrangement joins TRBV7-9 to TRBJ1-5; 8 bases map to TRBD1. The CDR3 has 15 residues. CDR1 SEHNR and CDR2 FQNEAQ come from the germline V gene (reference sequence). V shed 5 bases, J shed 3 bases, and the junction held 6 bases outside the gene matches. As DNA, the CDR3 is TGTGCCAGCAGCACAGGGACAGGCTTCAATCAGCCCCAGCATTTT. Protein sequence: CASSTGTGFNQPQHF.

V is TRBV25-1 and J is TRBJ2-5, with TRBD1 as a possible D gene (5 bases). The germline gives CDR1 MGHDK, CDR2 SYGVNS. V lost 3 bases to trimming and J lost 7 bases, with 18 bases between them. The CDR3 spans 15 residues. The CDR3 DNA is TGTGCCAGCAGTGATCCCAGGGAAGGTATTGGGACCCAGTACTTC. Translated: CASSDPREGIGTQYF.

This chain links TRBV6-5 with TRBJ1-2; 7 bases map to TRBD1. Per germline, CDR1 MNHEY and CDR2 SVGAGI. This CDR3 region has 14 residues. Germline trimming cut 0 bases from V and 3 bases from J; bases unmatched to any gene: 1. Here the CDR3 reads CASSYSGQHYGYTF. The CDR3 nucleotides read TGTGCCAGCAGTTACTCGGGACAGCACTATGGCTACACCTTC.

This clone has ten or more counts. The V gene is TRBV9, the J gene TRBJ1-4; 7 bases are a match to TRBD1. Germline lookup yields CDR1 SGDLS and CDR2 YYNGEE. This CDR3 is 15 amino acids long. Trimming removed 4 bases from V and 10 bases from J; junction bases left unmatched: 13. CDR3 region: CASSPTGDGSGKLFF. The CDR3 coding sequence is TGTGCCAGCAGCCCAACAGGGGATGGGTCGGGAAAACTGTTTTTT.

The table lists this clone with a few counts. The chain recombines TRBV5-4 with TRBJ2-3; TRBD2 agrees at 8 bases. Germline loops: CDR1 SGHNT, CDR2 YYREEE (reference sequence). The CDR3 is made up of 15 amino acids. Trimming cost V 0 bases and J 3 bases; bases outside gene matches: 3. The CDR3 loop reads CASSLVERGTDTQYF. For the CDR3, the DNA is TGTGCCAGCAGCTTGGTGGAGCGGGGGACAGATACGCAGTATTTT.

This clone was detected a few times. The rearrangement joins TRBV6-6 to TRBJ1-2; 10 bases align to TRBD1. The CDR3 has 13 amino acids. Germline CDR1 MNHNY, CDR2 SVGAGI (reference sequence). Losses at the gene ends were 4 bases for V and 6 bases for J; bases not matched to a gene: 2. CDR3 protein: CASSSTGGNGYTF. CDR3 DNA: TGTGCCAGCAGTTCGACAGGGGGCAATGGCTACACCTTC.

The chain combines TRBV29-1 with TRBJ2-7; D remains ambiguous. This CDR3 comprises 14 residues. CDR1 is SQVTM, CDR2 ANQGSEA, per germline. Trimming took off 4 bases at V and 3 bases at J, with 16 bases between the two ends. The CDR3, as DNA: TGCAGCGTTGCTCAAAAACCTACTAACTACGAGCAGTACTTC. It codes for CSVAQKPTNYEQYF.

This clone was seen more than once but under ten times. The chain employs TRBV7-9 and TRBJ2-7; 8 nucleotides align to TRBD1. CDR1 is SEHNR and CDR2 is FQNEAQ in the germline V gene (reference sequence). The CDR3 is 13 residues long. The V segment lost 5 bases and the J segment 7 bases; nucleotides outside the gene matches: 7. The CDR3 DNA reads as TGTGCCAGCAGCCTCCGACAGGGGCAAGAGCAGTACTTC. Its protein product is CASSLRQGQEQYF.

The chain uses TRBV7-2 and TRBJ1-2; D is unclear. The CDR3 covers 15 residues. Deletions cut 6 bases from V and 4 bases from J, with 18 bases between. Germline values: CDR1 SGHTA, CDR2 FQGNSA. This CDR3 reads CASRLVEGIGYGYTF. CDR3 nucleotides: TGTGCCAGCAGGTTGGTCGAGGGTATAGGCTATGGCTACACCTTC.

This chain joins TRBV6-6 and TRBJ1-2; TRBD1 aligns across 7 bases. The length of the CDR3 is 13 residues. Losses at the gene ends were 2 bases for V and 3 bases for J; bases not matched to a gene: 0. Germline V gene lookup returns CDR1 MNHNY and CDR2 SVGAGI (reference sequence). In DNA form, the CDR3 reads TGTGCCAGCAGTTACGACAGGGACTATGGCTACACCTTC. Amino acids: CASSYDRDYGYTF.

The rearrangement uses TRBV28 and TRBJ1-5; 12 positions match TRBD1. The length of the CDR3 is 17 residues. The junction had 10 bases not matched to a gene; V was cut back by 3 bases and J by 7 bases. CDR1 MDHEN and CDR2 SYDVKM come from the germline V gene. In DNA form, the CDR3 reads TGTGCCAGCAGTTTGAGTTGGGGACAGGGGGCGGACCAGCCCCAGCATTTT. Its protein is CASSLSWGQGADQPQHF.

The chain combines TRBV6-1 with TRBJ1-1; the D gene is possibly TRBD1 (5 bases). V was clipped by 5 bases and J by 2 bases, with 9 bases between them. Germline CDR1 and CDR2: MNHNS and SASEGT. This CDR3 has 13 residues. The CDR3 spells CASSRTGNTEAFF. The CDR3 nucleotides are TGTGCCAGCAGTCGAACAGGAAACACTGAAGCTTTCTTT.

This clone has at least ten counts. The chain is built from TRBV10-3 and TRBJ2-5, with unresolved D. The germline V gene has CDR1 ENHRY and CDR2 SYGVKD. Trimming stripped 8 bases from V and 1 base from J, with 5 bases between. The length of the CDR3 is 11 residues. CDR3 residues: CAIGLQETQYF. CDR3 sequence (DNA): TGTGCCATCGGCCTCCAAGAGACCCAGTACTTC.

This clone came up a few times. CDR3 amino acids: CASSFGQGLLYNEQFF. The DNA of the CDR3 is TGCGCCAGCAGCTTTGGACAGGGGTTACTCTACAATGAGCAGTTCTTC. J is TRBJ2-1 and V is TRBV5-1; 9 bases fit TRBD1. Per the germline V gene, CDR1 is SGHRS and CDR2 is YFSETQ. The ends lost 2 bases at V and 3 bases at J; junction bases unmatched: 6. The CDR3 runs 16 residues.

In its sample, this clone was seen a few times. J is TRBJ2-7 and V is TRBV27; 8 bases agree with TRBD1. Germline assignment: CDR1 MNHEY and CDR2 SMNVEV (reference sequence). CDR3 length: 17 amino acids. The junction had 12 bases not matched to a gene; V was cut back by 4 bases and J by 1 base. Here the CDR3 reads CASSSPRTGPGSYEQYF. In DNA, the CDR3 is TGTGCCAGCAGTTCCCCCCGGACAGGGCCGGGGTCCTACGAGCAGTACTTC.